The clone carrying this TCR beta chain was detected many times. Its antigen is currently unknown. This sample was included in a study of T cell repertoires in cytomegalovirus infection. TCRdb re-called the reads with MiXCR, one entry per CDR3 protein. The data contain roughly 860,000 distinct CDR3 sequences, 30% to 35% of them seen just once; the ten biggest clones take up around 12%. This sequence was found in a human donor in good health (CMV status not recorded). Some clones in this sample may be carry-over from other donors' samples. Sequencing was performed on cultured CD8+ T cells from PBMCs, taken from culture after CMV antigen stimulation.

DNA of the CDR3: TGTGCCAGCAGTTCCCTAGCGGGGGGACTTTACAATGAGCAGTTCTTC. It codes for CASSSLAGGLYNEQFF. The chain couples TRBV28 to TRBJ2-1; 11 nucleotides match TRBD2. The J segment lost 4 bases and the V segment lost 4 bases, leaving 6 bases of the junction unmatched. CDR1 is MDHEN and CDR2 is SYDVKM in the germline V gene. The CDR3 runs 16 residues.